This TCR beta chain is drawn from a study of CD8 T cells in ankylosing spondylitis. Study-level results: Made up of about eight highly homologous variants, a TCR beta motif appeared characteristic of ankylosing spondylitis blood. Clones linked with disease were CD8+ and fairly uncommon in the peripheral blood.

The CDR3 consists of 14 residues. Germline V gives CDR1 SGHTA, CDR2 FQGTGA. V shed 3 bases and J shed 3 bases, with 10 bases lying between them. As the method for making TCR beta libraries, quantitative 5'-RACE with molecular barcodes was used. Each CDR3 protein is one row after TCRdb ran MiXCR on the 5' RACE reads. The repertoire includes a few hundred thousand distinct CDR3 sequences, approximately 8.2% of them detected once, and 13% to 15% sits in the top ten. This clonotype has more than one count but fewer than ten. The antigen remains undetermined. The chain is built from TRBV7-3 and TRBJ2-3; tentative D call: TRBD2 (6 bases). The source material was blood, either unsorted or a sorted T cell fraction (not recorded which). The sequence was obtained from a male donor with ankylosing spondylitis. The CDR3 sequence: CASSLGGTTDTQYF. CDR3 sequence (DNA): TGTGCCAGCAGCTTGGGCGGGACGACAGATACGCAGTATTTT.